This is a list of T cell receptor beta chains from one sample in a study of OX40 agonist ivuxolimab in advanced cancers. Data came from immunoSEQ multiplex PCR; TCRdb stores just in-frame clones and leaves some out. The data show some 59,000 clones, about 91% seen once. The specimen comprised CD4+ or CD8+ T cells sorted from blood, sampled in a trial of the OX40 agonist ivuxolimab. These receptor sequences come from an adult with an advanced solid tumor such as melanoma, head and neck, liver or kidney cancer. Both conserved end residues are part of each CDR3.

TRBV28 CASSPRTYLLGTGELFF
TRBV7-9 CASSFPWGGQNSYEQYF
TRBV7-9 CASSFSGGALNEQFF
TRBV7-6 CASSRTSGRHEQFF
TRBV6-5 CASSYETGSGELFF
TRBV11-2 CASSLNRDRGVNEQFF
TRBV9 CASSARTALQSSGNTIYF
TRBV7-2 CASSGTSGRADTQYF
TRBV7-7 CASSLGLAGVNEQFF
TRBV27 CASSTGSSFGEQFF
TRBV19 CASTPSIGGGRSPLHF
TRBV19 CASTHLGTSGRNEQFF
TRBV2 CASSEGIRSYNYGYTF
TRBV27 CASSSGGYEQYF
TRBV20-1 CSLLGGGQFF
TRBV28 CASSFLSGERYTF
TRBV10-3 CAIRPGDNSPLHF
TRBV13 CASSIQGPSTYEQYF
TRBV13 CASSSTSGPSYEQYF
TRBV13 CASSPWTSGENTDTQYF
TRBV7-2 CASSLEGLEEPSGNTIYF
TRBV14 CASSQGFGTDTQYF
TRBV6-5 CASSYMAGSNSPLHF
TRBV19 CASSIDRASGRLNNEQFF
TRBV2 CASSDVQGVYEQYF
TRBV6-1 CASSPTDIYEQYF
TRBV5-6 CATRLLGSGYEQYF
TRBV9 CASSGSTVNTEAFF
TRBV6-6 CASSYSDRTYEQYF
TRBV27 CASSSRTGGIYNEQFF
TRBV5-5 CASSLGSTSHNEQFF
TRBV7-9 CASGFSPGAFQETQYF
TRBV6-5 CASSYSLGYEQYF
TRBV7-2 CASSFGGGKDEQFF
TRBV27 CASSPIRLTVQETQYF
TRBV4-3 CASSQDRGARREQYF
TRBV6-5 CASSYTGTYTDTQYF
TRBV30 CAWEGARTEAFF
TRBV7-6 CASSPYRGSDTIYF
TRBV7-8 CASSLAGSGANVLTF
TRBV20-1 CSARDSYEQYF
TRBV27 CASSLGEGVGTEAFF
TRBV27 CASSPYPSGRAQVGYEQYF
TRBV11-2 CASSLGSGQLNKETQYF
TRBV12-2 CASRGMEGSTSPLHF
TRBV5-1 CASSLDPMNTEAFF
TRBV4-3 CASSHEQTTGLGTEAFF
TRBV13 CASSLTEQGYYEQYF
TRBV6-1 CASSEQVENTIYF
TRBV28 CASSFWTGSAEAFF
TRBV14 CASSFGQSGEQFF
TRBV28 CASSWHRAYEQYF
TRBV7-9 CASSLGGDSPLHF
TRBV27 CASSLSGGRSPLHF
TRBV27 CASSYTSSPDTQYF
TRBV28 CASSGAGQGPQYF
TRBV27 CASSPGTVRGYTF
TRBV25-1 CASSESGTFSPEQYF
TRBV27 CASRDGTGGRDEKLFF